This T cell receptor (beta chain) was observed in a study of blood T cell repertoires in COVID-19 (dated by TCRdb to 2020 to 2021). Turning to the overall study: The collaborator samples originated in the United States, Italy and Spain and spanned the acute and convalescent phases of COVID-19. The sample metadata nearly always contained a de-identified subject ID, COVID-19 status, age in years and sex. The material from the prospective study consisted of cDNA or gDNA derived from T cells, B-cell-depleted T cells, or PBMCs. A freely available public database, intended as a resource for researchers studying the immune response to SARS-CoV-2, is where the repertoires were released. Where available, HLA class I and class II types were taken from metadata supplied by the sample provider and were not determined by assay-based typing. Deeply sampled blood TCRbeta repertoires from subjects exposed to, actively infected with, or recovered from COVID-19 were included in the dataset. Samples came from the ongoing ImmuneRACE study (first 160 participants) plus 1,254 subjects from 6 global collaborators.

The paper as a whole reports these results and caveats: The amount of clinical and demographic metadata varied by source and participant and was provided uncurated.

The collaborating institutions used their own protocols to collect whole blood in K2EDTA tubes. For TCRbeta analysis, collaborator samples were shipped as frozen whole blood, as isolated PBMCs, or as DNA extracted from either sample type. To note about this clone: The specificity of this receptor is unknown. The sample holds no much larger clone one base away, and base qualities are not on file.

The CDR3 starts with the cysteine, ends with the phenylalanine, and has 13 residues. The only DNA kept is the CDR3, 39 bases in frame from the first base. CDR1 and CDR2 were assigned from the germline V gene as MGHDK and SYGVNS. Trimming removed 7 bases from V and 11 bases from J; the gene matches leave 13 bases unexplained. TCRbeta CDR3 regions were amplified from genomic DNA using the immunoSEQ Assay, a bias-controlled multiplex PCR. The original pipeline was this. The number of nucleated cells in each sample was estimated from the amplification of reference gene primers within the assay. To quantify the absolute abundance of each unique TCRbeta CDR3 rearrangement, sequence reads were collapsed and filtered. Productive Simpson clonality was computed per sample as the square root of Simpson's diversity index over productive rearrangements. TCRdb's version of the immuneACCESS table is confined to in-frame rearrangements and falls short of the full clone set. An unresolved V gene accounts for under half of the shortfall where checked; the remainder is of unknown origin. The DNA was the basis for D and trimming; V, J and clone size are from that table. The sample data list 75,000 to 90,000 clones, and approximately 80% of these were observed just once. The top ten clones comprise under 5.5% of the sample.

Sequencing was carried out using peripheral blood. This receptor was identified in a woman in her 70s with acute or convalescent COVID-19. The V and J segments used are TRBV25-1 and TRBJ1-1; 7 of the junction bases match TRBD1. The DNA sequence reads TGTGCCAGCACCTCGACCGACAGGGTTAAGGCTTTCTTT. Its amino acids are CASTSTDRVKAFF.